The source of this T cell receptor (beta chain) is a study of blood T cells in healthy people across ages. In regard to this clonotype: Its specificity is unknown.

Study-wide results and limits: Shifts in expanded clonotypes may have been confounded by donor CMV status, which was unknown. Diversity was higher, and naive CD4+ cells more numerous, in long-lived donors than in aged donors.

For the second PCR, which ran for 7 to 11 cycles, a sample-barcoded 5' primer and a J-beta primer mix were used. Every molecule of cDNA carried a tag from a template-switch adaptor with 12 random nucleotides. TCRdb passed the 5' RACE reads through MiXCR, listing each CDR3 protein once. Of 1.5 million to 2 million distinct CDR3 sequences listed, about 28% are singletons. Healthy Caucasian individuals from Russia aged 6 to 90 were enrolled as donors. Germline V CDR1 and CDR2: SQVTM, ANQGSEA. V lost 6 bases and J 7 bases, leaving 9 bases between the germline ends. The CDR3 extends over 11 amino acids. This chain uses TRBV29-1 with TRBJ1-4, with D uncertain. Source material: blood. The sequence was collected from a woman in her twenties or thirties in good health. CDR3 sequence (DNA): TGCAGCGTGCGGACGACTGAAAAACTGTTTTTT. Translating it yields CSVRTTEKLFF.